These T cell receptor beta chains were read from a single sample in a study of T cells in Graves' hyperthyroidism and ophthalmopathy. TCRdb reprocessed the multiplex PCR reads via MiXCR and lists one record per CDR3 protein. Of 280,000 or so distinct CDR3 sequences in the sample, about 25% were seen once. Material: blood. These receptors all stem from a middle-aged man with Graves' hyperthyroidism that later progressed to Graves' ophthalmopathy. Each CDR3 is given with its conserved first and last residue. Each record gives: V gene, D gene, clone size, J gene, CDR3 DNA, CDR3 protein. The D gene is left open where the match is weak. The size entry is marked missing in some rows and otherwise reads once, few, many or a size class.

TRBV30	TRBD1	once	TRBJ1-5	TGTGCCTGGGGGGACAGGCCCATGCAGCCCCAGCATTTT	CAWGDRPMQPQHF
TRBV2	TRBD1	-	TRBJ2-2	TGTGCCAGCAGTCGGACAGGGTCGGAGCTGTTTTTT	CASSRTGSELFF
TRBV11-2	-	-	TRBJ1-3	TGTGCCAGCAGCTTAATGGAACTCCGGGGAGCTGGAAACACCATATATTTT	CASSLMELRGAGNTIYF
TRBV27	-	few	TRBJ2-7	TGTGCCAGCAATTATAGGGACGCCTCCTACGAGCAGTACTTC	CASNYRDASYEQYF
TRBV29-1	-	many	TRBJ2-5	TGCAGCGTTGTTGGAACAGCAGAGACCCAGTACTTC	CSVVGTAETQYF
TRBV12-3/TRBV12-4	TRBD1	-	TRBJ1-3	TGTGCCAGCAGCGAGGGGACAGGCGGAAACACCATATATTTT	CASSEGTGGNTIYF
TRBV3-1	TRBD1	many	TRBJ1-2	TGTGCCAGCAGCCAAGTAGGGGGCTGGAGTGGCTACACCTTC	CASSQVGGWSGYTF
TRBV11-2	TRBD1	-	TRBJ2-2	TGTGCCAGCAGTTACAATCCGATGGGGCAGGGGGTTACCGGGGAGCTGTTTTTT	CASSYNPMGQGVTGELFF
TRBV28	TRBD1	-	TRBJ1-1	TGTGCCAGCAGTGGAGGGGGCATCCAGAACACTGAAGCTTTCTTT	CASSGGGIQNTEAFF
TRBV5-1	-	many	TRBJ1-1	TGCGCCAGCAGCCCAACTCCAGGGTCCCCCACTGAAGCTTTCTTT	CASSPTPGSPTEAFF
TRBV5-1	TRBD2	many	TRBJ2-7	TGCGCCAGCAGCTTGGCCGCGGGGGTTGATATCTCCTACGAGCAGTACTTC	CASSLAAGVDISYEQYF
TRBV6-2/TRBV6-3	TRBD1	-	TRBJ2-7	TGTGCCAGCAGTTACATCTACGGTCGGACAGGGCCCCACGAGCAGTACTTC	CASSYIYGRTGPHEQYF
TRBV19	-	many	TRBJ1-2	TGTGCCAGTAGTGAATTTTCCACAGGGATGGTTGGCTACACCTTC	CASSEFSTGMVGYTF
TRBV20-1	-	many	TRBJ2-7	TGCAGTGCTAGAGATCGGACATCCATTGAGCAGTACTTC	CSARDRTSIEQYF
TRBV20-1	-	many	TRBJ1-3	TGCAGTGCTAGGTTGGGCAGGGGAAACACCATATATTTT	CSARLGRGNTIYF
TRBV20-1	-	few	TRBJ2-7	TGCAGTGCTAGGATTGGGACAAAATACGAGCAGTACTTC	CSARIGTKYEQYF
TRBV6-2/TRBV6-3	TRBD2	many	TRBJ2-7	TGTGCCAGCAGTAAGACTAGCGGGAGCTCCTACGAGCAGTACTTC	CASSKTSGSSYEQYF
TRBV20-1	-	-	TRBJ2-7	TGCAGTGCTCGTCGGTCTGACAGCATTTACGAGCAGTACTTC	CSARRSDSIYEQYF
TRBV11-2	TRBD2	-	TRBJ2-7	TGTGCCAGCAGCTTAGTAGGGGGACTAGCGGGAAGCGAGCAGTACTTC	CASSLVGGLAGSEQYF
TRBV28	-	-	TRBJ2-7	TGTGCCAGCGGGAGGGGGCTCTACGAGCAGTACTTC	CASGRGLYEQYF
TRBV2	-	many	TRBJ1-1	TGTGCCAGCCGACGCGACACTGAAGCTTTCTTT	CASRRDTEAFF
TRBV20-1	-	many	TRBJ1-2	TGCAGTGCTAGAGATCTTCTCATCCAGGGCAACTATGGCTACACCTTC	CSARDLLIQGNYGYTF
TRBV6-5	-	many	TRBJ2-2	TGTGCCAGCAGTTACTCGAGACAGAGGGGAACCGGGGAGCTGTTTTTT	CASSYSRQRGTGELFF
TRBV28	-	many	TRBJ2-4	TGTGCCAGCAGCCCGGGTCAAGAGAACATTCAGTACTTC	CASSPGQENIQYF
TRBV2	-	many	TRBJ2-7	TGTGCCAGCAGCGGACTTACTCTCTACGAGCAGTACTTC	CASSGLTLYEQYF
TRBV19	TRBD1	many	TRBJ1-2	TGTGCCAGTAGTACCGGACAGGGAGCTACTATCTATGGCTACACCTTC	CASSTGQGATIYGYTF